This T cell receptor (beta chain) was sequenced for a study of blood T cells in healthy people across ages. Germline V CDR1 and CDR2: DFQATT, SNEGSKA (reference sequence). The CDR3 has 12 amino acids. Donor samples were obtained from healthy Caucasian individuals from Russia, aged about 6 to 100. Primed by a sample-barcoded 5' primer and a J-beta primer mix, a second PCR proceeded for 7 to 11 cycles. Every cDNA was tagged by a template-switch adaptor with 12 random nucleotides. A single record per CDR3 protein comes from TCRdb applying MiXCR to the 5' RACE reads. The sample lists about 760,000 distinct CDR3 sequences, roughly 25% occurring once. The same sample was also used in a study of T cells of mothers and their children. That source notes: The donors comprised about 6 children and their three healthy Caucasian mothers. Reads obtained per mother exceeded 8.5 million TCR beta CDR3 reads, with 2.5 million to 3.5 million obtained per child.

The sample was blood. This receptor was taken from a boy aged 5-17 years in good health. This chain uses TRBV20-1 with TRBJ2-1; the D gene is possibly TRBD1 (5 bases). The J call is in doubt because the DNA end fits TRBJ2-5 better. The CDR3 DNA is TGCAGTGCTAGGGGGCAAGTAGAGACCCAGTACTTC. This encodes CSARGQVETQYF.